The 7 T cell receptor beta chains given below trace back to one sample, sequenced in a study of CD8+ T cells in alopecia areata. cDNA serving as the sequencing template came from extracted, reverse transcribed RNA. The assay was immunoSEQ multiplex PCR, and TCRdb's table has in-frame clones only and misses some. Of around 70,000 clones listed, 25% to 30% are singletons. Documented treatment: oral pan-JAK inhibitor, 5-10 mg twice daily. The sequencing here drew on CD8+ T cells sorted from blood, taken at week 4, from a patient treated with tofacitinib. Source of these receptors: a human donor with alopecia areata.

The rearrangement links TRBV30 to TRBJ2-1, with unresolved D. There are 13 residues in the CDR3. Germline V gene lookup returns CDR1 GTSNPN and CDR2 SVGIG (reference sequence). Trimming removed 0 bases from V and 6 bases from J, with 9 bases in between. The DNA of the CDR3 is TGTGCCTGGAGTGTGGGCCCCCGCAATGAGCAGTTCTTC. Its translation is CAWSVGPRNEQFF.

This clone was detected only a few times. The chain has TRBV4-3 and TRBJ2-7; D unclear. CDR1 LGHNA and CDR2 YSLEER come from the germline V gene. V lost 1 base and J lost 2, with 9 bases in between. This CDR3 has 14 amino acids. CDR3 residues: CASSQGRTAYEQYF. As DNA, the CDR3 is TGCGCCAGCAGCCAAGGGCGCACCGCCTACGAGCAGTACTTC.

This clone turned up a few times. The chain couples TRBV21-1 to TRBJ2-7; the table assigns TRBD1, which was not confirmed against the DNA. TRBV21-1 is described as a pseudogene. The CDR3 length is 15 residues. The CDR3 DNA reads TGTGCCAGCAGCATCGGAGGACAGGGGCACTACGAGCAGTACTTC. Its protein is CASSIGGQGHYEQYF.

The rearrangement joins TRBV7-6 to TRBJ2-7; 8 bases are a match to TRBD2. Unmatched junction bases numbered 6, after V lost 5 bases and J lost 3 bases. The CDR3 has 14 amino acids. CDR1 is SGHVS and CDR2 is FNYEAQ in the germline V gene. CDR3 DNA sequence: TGTGCCAGCAGCCTCGGGAGGGGCGGCTACGAGCAGTACTTC. It translates to CASSLGRGGYEQYF.

V usage is TRBV5-6 and J usage is TRBJ2-1, with TRBD1 identical over 9 bases. The CDR3 loop spans 16 amino acids. After removal of 2 bases from V and 7 bases from J, the junction contained 10 bases not matched to a gene. From germline, CDR1 is SGHDT and CDR2 YYEEEE. Written as DNA, the CDR3 is TGTGCCAGCAGCTTTTTGTTCCGGGACAGGGTGAATGAGCAGTTCTTC. Its translation: CASSFLFRDRVNEQFF.

There are a few counts of this clone. V is TRBV30 and J is TRBJ2-3; D is possibly TRBD2 (5 bases). The ends were cut back, 2 bases at V and 4 bases at J, with 13 bases in the middle. Per the germline V gene, CDR1 is GTSNPN and CDR2 is SVGIG (reference sequence). The CDR3 consists of 14 residues. CDR3 DNA sequence: TGTGCCTGGAGTCCCCGCGGACTGCCAGATACGCAGTATTTT. Translation gives CAWSPRGLPDTQYF.

This clone has a handful of counts. The chain joins TRBV11-2 to TRBJ2-7; no clear D. V was clipped by 5 bases and J by 3 bases, with 17 bases between them. This CDR3 contains 15 residues. Germline CDR1 reads SGHAT; CDR2 reads FQNNGV. DNA of the CDR3: TGTGCCAGCAGCCCAACCGCCTACGGGCTCTACGAGCAGTACTTC. Translated: CASSPTAYGLYEQYF.